Listed below are T cell receptor beta chains from one sample, sequenced in a study of regulatory T cells in long-lasting Graves disease. TCRdb reprocessed the multiplex PCR reads via MiXCR and lists one record per CDR3 protein. The repertoire has fewer than 450,000 distinct CDR3 sequences, less than 25% of them found once; the top ten carry around 21%. The sequencing used peripheral blood mononuclear cells (PBMCs), collected when the disease was refractory, from a patient treated with antithyroid drugs. Receptor source: a female donor with Graves disease. Both conserved end residues are part of each CDR3.

J: TRBJ1-6
V: TRBV12-3/TRBV12-4
CDR3: CASSSGAYNSPLHF

J: TRBJ1-5
V: TRBV28
CDR3: CASSFLKSGNQPQHF

J: TRBJ2-1
V: TRBV10-3
CDR3: CAINDPRSNEQFF

J: TRBJ2-7
V: TRBV28
CDR3: CASTLNPGLPPDEQYF

J: TRBJ2-3
V: TRBV12-3/TRBV12-4
CDR3: CASRPTQSGRSTDTQYF

J: TRBJ2-1
V: TRBV28
CDR3: CASRAQGFSYNEQFF

J: TRBJ2-5
V: TRBV7-8
CDR3: CASSPRASVEETQYF

J: TRBJ2-1
V: TRBV2
CDR3: CASSSTRLAGGNEQFF

J: TRBJ2-7
V: TRBV6-1
CDR3: CASSPERFYEQYF

J: TRBJ1-4
V: TRBV19
CDR3: CASTGLGGEKLFF

J: TRBJ1-2
V: TRBV29-1
CDR3: CSVGGARFLGYTF

J: TRBJ2-3
V: TRBV6-2/TRBV6-3
CDR3: CASSEHRRNTQYF